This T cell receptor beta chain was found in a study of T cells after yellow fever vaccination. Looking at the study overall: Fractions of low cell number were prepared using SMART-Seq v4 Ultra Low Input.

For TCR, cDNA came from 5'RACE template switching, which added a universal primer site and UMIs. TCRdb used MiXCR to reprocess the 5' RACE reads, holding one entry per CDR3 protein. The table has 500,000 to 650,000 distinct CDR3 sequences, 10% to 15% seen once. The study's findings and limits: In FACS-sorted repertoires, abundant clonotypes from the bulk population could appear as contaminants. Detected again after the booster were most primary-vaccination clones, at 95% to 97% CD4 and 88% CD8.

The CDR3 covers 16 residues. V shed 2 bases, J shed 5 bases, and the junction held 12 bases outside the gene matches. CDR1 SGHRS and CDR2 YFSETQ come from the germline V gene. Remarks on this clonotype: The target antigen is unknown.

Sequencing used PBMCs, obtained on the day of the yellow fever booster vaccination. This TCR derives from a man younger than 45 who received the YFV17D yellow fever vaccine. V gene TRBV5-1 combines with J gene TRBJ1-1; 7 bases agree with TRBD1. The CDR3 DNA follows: TGCGCCAGCAGCTTCCGGCAATCCCAGGGGGGGACTGAAGCTTTCTTT. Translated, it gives CASSFRQSQGGTEAFF. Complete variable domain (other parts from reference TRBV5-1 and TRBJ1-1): KAGVTQTPRYLIKTRGQQVTLSCSPISGHRSVSWYQQTPGQGLQFLFEYFSETQRNKGNFPGRFSGRQFSNSRSEMNVSTLELGDSALYLCASSFRQSQGGTEAFFGQGTRLTVV.